This T cell receptor beta chain was sequenced during a study of T cell responses to AZD1222 COVID-19 vaccine. The wider study: Researchers grouped second doses given at about 4 or about 12 weeks into one pool.

Some clones are missing from TCRdb's copy, which holds only in-frame ones; the method was immunoSEQ multiplex PCR. The repertoire consists of 85,000 to 120,000 clones, with 85% to 90% occurring once and the leading ten covering around 5.1%. General study findings and limits: Reports indicate that nearly half of spike-specific TCRs are directed at unmutated variant regions. Most donors were white British and more were female, and clonal diversity was possibly underestimated.

This clone was recorded once. Its specificity is unknown. From germline, CDR1 is SGHTA and CDR2 FQGNSA. V lost 4 bases, J lost 3 bases, and 16 bases lay in between. CDR3 length: 15 residues. The chain combines TRBV7-2 with TRBJ2-7, with D perhaps matching TRBD1 (6 bases). The input for sequencing was peripheral blood, taken on day 0 of AZD1222 vaccination. The receptor's source is an adult in good health. CDR3 amino acids: CASSSGSRGSYEQYF. The CDR3 DNA is TGTGCCAGCAGCTCGGGAAGTAGGGGGAGCTACGAGCAGTACTTC.